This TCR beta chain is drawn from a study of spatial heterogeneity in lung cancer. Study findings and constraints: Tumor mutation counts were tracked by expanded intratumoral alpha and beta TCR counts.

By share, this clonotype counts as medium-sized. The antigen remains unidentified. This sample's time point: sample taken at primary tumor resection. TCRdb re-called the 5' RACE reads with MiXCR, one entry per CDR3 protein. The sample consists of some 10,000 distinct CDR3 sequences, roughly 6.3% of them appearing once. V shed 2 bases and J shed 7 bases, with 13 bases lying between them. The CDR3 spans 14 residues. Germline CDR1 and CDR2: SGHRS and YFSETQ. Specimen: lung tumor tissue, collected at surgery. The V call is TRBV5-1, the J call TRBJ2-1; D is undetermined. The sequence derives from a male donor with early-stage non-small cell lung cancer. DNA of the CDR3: TGCGCCAGCAGCTTCCAGGAACTCATAAATGAGCAGTTCTTC. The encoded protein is CASSFQELINEQFF. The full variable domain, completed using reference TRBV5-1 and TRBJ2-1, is KAGVTQTPRYLIKTRGQQVTLSCSPISGHRSVSWYQQTPGQGLQFLFEYFSETQRNKGNFPGRFSGRQFSNSRSEMNVSTLELGDSALYLCASSFQELINEQFFGPGTRLTVL.